This T cell receptor (beta chain) was identified during a study of T cell responses to AZD1222 COVID-19 vaccine. The CDR3 runs 16 residues. Germline lookup yields CDR1 ENHRY and CDR2 SYGVKD. V gave up 0 bases and J gave up 4 bases, with 12 bases separating them. Sequencing used immunoSEQ multiplex PCR; TCRdb keeps in-frame clones, though not all of them. The top ten clones hold roughly 20% of a sample with 60,000 to 70,000 clones, over 75% of them seen once. Study-wide results and caveats: The sample set comprised mostly white British donors with more females, and clonal diversity was possibly underestimated. Among those given AZD1222, only 6 or 7 were seropositive at baseline. Spike-specific TCR breadth rose after two AZD1222 doses, and depth rose as well.

Concerning this clone itself: Its antigen remains unidentified.

The chain couples TRBV10-3 to TRBJ2-2; D gene ambiguous. The input for sequencing was peripheral blood, taken on day 0 of AZD1222 vaccination. This receptor was obtained from an adult in good health. The CDR3 bases are TGTGCCATCAGTGAGTCGAGTATCACACTCACCGGGGAGCTGTTTTTT. This sequence encodes CAISESSITLTGELFF.